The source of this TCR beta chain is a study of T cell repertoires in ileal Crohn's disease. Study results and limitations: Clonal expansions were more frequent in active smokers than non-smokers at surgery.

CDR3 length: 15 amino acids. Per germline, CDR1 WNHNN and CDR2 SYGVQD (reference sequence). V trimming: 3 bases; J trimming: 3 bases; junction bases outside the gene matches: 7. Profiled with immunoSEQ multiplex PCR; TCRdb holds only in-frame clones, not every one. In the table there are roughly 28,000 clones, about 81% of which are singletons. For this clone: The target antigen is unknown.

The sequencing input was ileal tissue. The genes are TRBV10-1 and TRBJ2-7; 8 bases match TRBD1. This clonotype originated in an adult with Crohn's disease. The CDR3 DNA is TGCGCCAGCAGTGAAGGGCAGGGGGCGAACTACGAGCAGTACTTC. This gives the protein CASSEGQGANYEQYF.